Listed here are 15 T cell receptor beta chains from one sample, sequenced in a study of Graves' ophthalmopathy and Graves' hyperthyroidism. RNA transcripts yielded amplified TCR beta CDR3 regions. HTBI primers primed a first-round RT-PCR, and a second-round multiplex PCR followed. One entry per CDR3 protein, called by TCRdb with MiXCR from the multiplex PCR reads. The sample records about 370,000 distinct CDR3 sequences, about 17% being singletons. Sequenced sample: peripheral blood. Receptors originate from an adult woman with stable Graves' hyperthyroidism.

The sample holds many counts of this clonotype. The genes are TRBV20-1 and TRBJ1-2; TRBD1 agrees at 7 bases. V lost 6 bases, J lost 0 bases, and 16 bases stayed unmatched. Germline values: CDR1 DFQATT, CDR2 SNEGSKA (reference sequence). The CDR3 sequence is 17 residues long. CDR3 bases: TGCAGTGCCCCTACGCCGGGACAGACGTCAGCTAACTATGGCTACACCTTC. Translating gives CSAPTPGQTSANYGYTF.

This clonotype was seen many times. The V call is TRBV6-1, the J call TRBJ1-2; D possibly corresponds to TRBD1 (6 bases). This CDR3 is built from 12 residues. Germline V lookup: CDR1 MNHNS, CDR2 SASEGT. Trimming shortened V by 7 bases and J by 3 bases, and 9 bases separated the two germline ends. The CDR3 bases are TGTGCCAGCACTGCAGGGGACTATGGCTACACCTTC. Amino acid sequence: CASTAGDYGYTF.

This clonotype was counted many times. The chain combines TRBV6-2 or TRBV6-3 with TRBJ1-1; 8 bases match TRBD1. V was clipped by 6 bases and J by 1 base; unmatched bases: 4. Germline lookup yields CDR1 MNHEY and CDR2 SVGEGT. The CDR3 totals 14 residues. CDR3 nucleotide sequence: TGTGCCAGCAGAAGGGGACAGGAGAACACTGAAGCTTTCTTT. Protein sequence: CASRRGQENTEAFF.

This clonotype was seen a single time. This chain joins TRBV27 and TRBJ1-6; maybe TRBD1 (5 bases). CDR1 and CDR2 from the germline V gene are MNHEY and SMNVEV (reference sequence). V shed 4 bases and J shed 7 bases, with 8 bases lying between them. There are 13 residues in the CDR3. In nucleotides, the CDR3 is TGTGCCAGCAGTTCGGGGGGAAATTCACCCCTCCACTTT. This codes for CASSSGGNSPLHF.

The chain couples TRBV7-3 to TRBJ2-2; D might be TRBD2 (6 bases). V lost 5 bases to trimming and J lost 7 bases, with 14 bases between them. The V gene's germline CDR1 is SGHTA and CDR2 FQGTGA. The CDR3 length is 14 residues. CDR3 coding DNA: TGTGCCAGCAGCCCCGGGACTCTTCGCGGGGAGCTGTTTTTT. It yields the protein CASSPGTLRGELFF.

This clonotype was recorded at least ten times. The chain employs TRBV7-9 and TRBJ1-1, with D unclear. V was cut by 5 bases and J by 0 bases, with 10 bases left in between. The CDR3 is 14 amino acids. Germline V CDR1 and CDR2: SEHNR, FQNEAQ (reference sequence). The CDR3 DNA reads as TGTGCCAGCAGCGTGGCGTCAGTGAACACTGAAGCTTTCTTT. The encoded protein is CASSVASVNTEAFF.

Concerning this clonotype itself: This sequence may be a read error, since a much larger clone differs from it by one base. The chain couples TRBV6-5 to TRBJ2-5; D may match TRBD1 or TRBD2 (5 bases each). CDR1 MNHEY and CDR2 SVGAGI come from the germline V gene. The germline V and J ends were trimmed by 4 bases and 5 bases, with 17 bases remaining between them. The CDR3 runs 15 residues. CDR3 bases: TGTGCCAGCAGTTCTCTATCGGGACGGCTGGAGACCCAGTACTTC. Translated: CASSSLSGRLETQYF.

DNA of the CDR3: TGCGCCAGCAGCTTGTCCGGGACAGGGTTTGGGGAGCAGTACTTC. It specifies CASSLSGTGFGEQYF. The chain has TRBV5-1 and TRBJ2-7; TRBD1 matches at 9 bases. CDR3 length: 15 residues. The germline V gene encodes CDR1 SGHRS and CDR2 YFSETQ. The trim removed 1 base at V and 7 bases at J, leaving 9 bases unmatched. Full variable domain (outside the CDR3, taken from reference TRBV5-1 and TRBJ2-7): KAGVTQTPRYLIKTRGQQVTLSCSPISGHRSVSWYQQTPGQGLQFLFEYFSETQRNKGNFPGRFSGRQFSNSRSEMNVSTLELGDSALYLCASSLSGTGFGEQYFGPGTRLTVT.

In its sample, this clonotype was seen many times. The V gene is TRBV7-9, the J gene TRBJ2-7, with 8 bases that match TRBD1. V lost 4 bases to trimming and J lost 7 bases; unmatched junction nucleotides: 6. The germline gives CDR1 SEHNR, CDR2 FQNEAQ (reference sequence). The CDR3 runs to 13 residues. In nucleotides, the CDR3 is TGTGCCAGCAGCTCCAGGGGGCTAGAAGAGCAGTACTTC. Translating gives CASSSRGLEEQYF.

This clonotype was found many times. This sequence joins TRBV12-3 or TRBV12-4 and TRBJ1-2; TRBD1 aligns across 7 bases. This CDR3 has 14 amino acids. J gave up 4 bases and V 3 bases, and 5 bases lay outside the gene matches. DNA of the CDR3: TGTGCCAGCAGTTTCCTGACAGGGTTCTATGGCTACACCTTC. Amino acid sequence: CASSFLTGFYGYTF.

CDR3 DNA sequence: TGTGCCAGCAGTGCCTTTACAGGGAACACTGAAGCTTTCTTT. Its translation is CASSAFTGNTEAFF. The V gene is TRBV6-1, the J gene TRBJ1-1; D might be TRBD1 (5 bases). Deletions cut 4 bases from V and 1 base from J, with 10 bases between. The V gene's germline CDR1 is MNHNS and CDR2 SASEGT. The CDR3 runs 14 residues.

The chain carries TRBV9 and TRBJ1-2; D might be TRBD1 (6 bases). Trimming removed 0 bases from V and 8 bases from J, with 14 bases in between. There are 14 residues in the CDR3. From germline, CDR1 is SGDLS and CDR2 YYNGEE. The CDR3 region is CASSVDRGAEGYTF. CDR3 in DNA: TGTGCCAGCAGCGTAGATCGGGGGGCGGAGGGCTACACCTTC.

This chain links TRBV4-3 with TRBJ1-2; D gene uncertain. The germline V gene has CDR1 LGHNA and CDR2 YSLEER. There are 16 residues in the CDR3. V dropped 1 base and J dropped 1 base, with 13 bases sitting between them. The CDR3 loop is CASSQGVRADNYGYTF. DNA for the CDR3: TGCGCCAGCAGCCAAGGGGTTAGGGCGGATAACTATGGCTACACCTTC.

In this sample, this clonotype turned up many times. V gene TRBV18 combines with J gene TRBJ1-5; D remains ambiguous. V was shortened by 3 bases and J by 4 bases, with 7 bases between the two germline ends. Germline CDR1 is KGHSH and CDR2 is LQKENI. The CDR3 is 13 residues long. CDR3 DNA: TGTGCCAGCTCACCCCAGAAAAATCAGCCCCAGCATTTT. Translating it yields CASSPQKNQPQHF.

This chain joins TRBV4-1 and TRBJ2-7; D ambiguous. The length of the CDR3 is 16 residues. With 3 bases removed from V and 3 bases from J, the gap between germline ends came to 18 bases. Germline assignment: CDR1 MGHRA and CDR2 YSYEKL. In nucleotides, the CDR3 is TGCGCCAGCAGCCAGCCAATAGGGTTCCACGGCTACGAGCAGTACTTC. The encoded protein is CASSQPIGFHGYEQYF.